This TCR beta chain originates from a study of Ad26.COV2.S vaccination and SARS-CoV-2 variants. Study overall: Enrollment placed the donor in the COV1001 Ad26.COV2.S trial arm.

Findings and caveats of the study: Breadth of non-spike TCRs did not differ between vaccinees and placebo recipients. Greater spike-specific TCR breadth was seen in vaccine recipients than in placebo recipients.

The data were produced by immunoSEQ multiplex PCR, yet TCRdb's version contains in-frame clones alone and is incomplete. The table has roughly 320,000 clones, roughly 80% seen once. Looked up from germline, CDR1 is LNHDA and CDR2 is SQIVND (reference sequence). The CDR3 has 15 residues. V was shortened by 5 bases and J by 5 bases, with 13 bases between the two germline ends. On this clone: The antigen is unknown.

Treatment specified: roughly 20 received Ad26.COV2.S at low or high dose, single or two shots; about 5 received placebo; per-sample allocation not given. Day 63 after the first injection of vaccine or placebo was the sampling time. This chain uses TRBV19 with TRBJ1-6; D unresolved. The sequence came from a person between 18 and 59 years old who received the Ad26.COV2.S COVID-19 vaccine or a placebo. Source: peripheral blood, taken in a trial of Ad26.COV2.S vaccine versus placebo. CDR3 protein: CASSSNRANNSPLHF. The CDR3, as DNA: TGTGCCAGTAGTTCCAACAGAGCTAATAATTCACCCCTCCACTTT. Filled out from reference TRBV19 and TRBJ1-6, the complete variable domain reads DGGITQSPKYLFRKEGQNVTLSCEQNLNHDAMYWYRQDPGQGLRLIYYSQIVNDFQKGDIAEGYSVSREKKESFPLTVTSAQKNPTAFYLCASSSNRANNSPLHFGNGTRLTVT.